One sample yielded the 32 T cell receptor beta chains listed below, sequenced in a study of blood T cell repertoires in COVID-19. Measured with immunoSEQ multiplex PCR; TCRdb has only the in-frame clones, and not every one. The table has nearly 250,000 clones, approximately 80% seen once. Sequenced material: peripheral blood. These receptor sequences come from a woman aged 80 or over with acute or convalescent COVID-19.

V is TRBV7-9 and J is TRBJ2-3, with D possibly TRBD2 on 5 matching bases. Germline CDR1 is SEHNR and CDR2 is FQNEAQ (reference sequence). V was trimmed by 4 bases and J by 4 bases, leaving 12 bases between them. This CDR3 region has 14 residues. The CDR3: CASSSGLSADTQYF. The CDR3 DNA follows: TGTGCCAGCAGCTCCGGACTCTCCGCAGATACGCAGTATTTT.

This rearrangement joins TRBV9 to TRBJ2-1; TRBD2 matches at 8 bases. The CDR3 totals 15 residues. J lost 1 base, V lost 0 bases, and 0 bases had no gene match. Germline CDR1 is SGDLS and CDR2 is YYNGEE. For the CDR3, the DNA is TGTGCCAGCAGCGTAGTAGCGGGATCCTACAATGAGCAGTTCTTC. It translates to CASSVVAGSYNEQFF.

The CDR3 region is CASSVVGQGPDTQYF. The CDR3, as DNA: TGTGCCAGCAGCGTAGTGGGACAGGGTCCAGATACGCAGTATTTT. The chain carries TRBV7-8 and TRBJ2-3; 9 bases match TRBD1. The germline CDR1 and CDR2 sequences are SGHVS and FQNEAQ. The junction had 7 bases not matched to a gene; V was cut back by 5 bases and J by 4 bases. CDR3 length: 15 residues.

V usage is TRBV5-1 and J usage is TRBJ2-1, with D perhaps matching TRBD1 (6 bases). V was trimmed by 4 bases and J by 0 bases, leaving 11 bases between them. The V gene's germline CDR1 is SGHRS and CDR2 YFSETQ. The CDR3 covers 15 residues. The CDR3 DNA reads TGCGCCAGCAGCGAAACAGGGACCTCCTACAATGAGCAGTTCTTC. This encodes CASSETGTSYNEQFF.

The chain is built from TRBV28 and TRBJ2-3; 10 bases match TRBD1. V shed 5 bases, J shed 5 bases, and the junction held 10 bases outside the gene matches. Germline V gene lookup returns CDR1 MDHEN and CDR2 SYDVKM. The CDR3 is made up of 16 amino acids. The CDR3 nucleotides are TGTGCCAGCAGTAACCCGCGGGACAGGGGTTTAGATACGCAGTATTTT. The encoded protein is CASSNPRDRGLDTQYF.

The chain uses TRBV5-6 and TRBJ1-2; 7 bases agree with TRBD1. The germline gives CDR1 SGHDT, CDR2 YYEEEE. The CDR3 totals 14 residues. The ends lost 2 bases at V and 4 bases at J; junction bases unmatched: 5. Here the CDR3 DNA reads TGTGCCAGCAGCTTACTTCGGGACAGCTATGGCTACACCTTC. The encoded protein is CASSLLRDSYGYTF.

This chain uses TRBV24-1 with TRBJ2-3, with TRBD1 matching over 9 bases. J lost 3 bases, V lost 5 bases, and 5 bases had no gene match. Germline loops: CDR1 KGHDR, CDR2 SFDVKD. The CDR3 loop spans 15 amino acids. CDR3 sequence (DNA): TGTGCCACCAGTGTGGGGACAGGGAGTACAGATACGCAGTATTTT. Its protein product is CATSVGTGSTDTQYF.

This CDR3 reads CASSVGQLNSPLHF. The DNA of the CDR3 is TGTGCCAGCAGCGTGGGACAGCTTAATTCACCCCTCCACTTT. V and J are TRBV7-9 and TRBJ1-6; 7 positions agree with TRBD1. The CDR3 is made up of 14 amino acids. CDR1 and CDR2 from the germline V gene are SEHNR and FQNEAQ (reference sequence). J gave up 6 bases and V 5 bases, and 4 bases lay outside the gene matches.

This chain joins TRBV29-1 and TRBJ2-2; D unclear. Trimming shortened V by 4 bases and J by 1 base, and 13 bases separated the two germline ends. This CDR3 contains 15 residues. The V gene's germline CDR1 is SQVTM and CDR2 ANQGSEA. The CDR3 coding sequence is TGCAGCGTTGCGGGTGGTCGGAGGAACACCGGGGAGCTGTTTTTT. Residues: CSVAGGRRNTGELFF.

The CDR3 DNA reads TGTGCCAGCAGCTACGGGACAGGCCTGAACACTGAAGCTTTCTTT. Protein: CASSYGTGLNTEAFF. The chain links TRBV5-5 to TRBJ1-1; 8 positions agree with TRBD1. V shed 3 bases and J 0 bases; nucleotides not matched to a gene: 4. The CDR3 consists of 15 residues. CDR1 SGHKS and CDR2 YYEKEE come from the germline V gene (reference sequence).

The chain joins TRBV28 to TRBJ2-7; TRBD2 matches at 10 bases. Unmatched junction bases numbered 3, after V lost 1 base and J lost 3 bases. Germline-derived CDR1 and CDR2 are MDHEN and SYDVKM. The CDR3 length is 15 residues. The CDR3 loop is CASSLLASGSYEQYF. The CDR3 coding sequence is TGTGCCAGCAGTTTATTGGCTAGCGGGAGCTACGAGCAGTACTTC.

The gene calls are TRBV7-2 and TRBJ1-4, with D perhaps TRBD1 (6 bases). Germline lookup yields CDR1 SGHTA and CDR2 FQGNSA. Trimming removed 0 bases from V and 5 bases from J, with 19 bases in between. The length of the CDR3 is 18 residues. In DNA form, the CDR3 reads TGTGCCAGCAGCTTAGCGGGTACAGGGTCCGGAAGGAATGAAAAACTGTTTTTT. It yields the protein CASSLAGTGSGRNEKLFF.

The V gene is TRBV6-2 or TRBV6-3, the J gene TRBJ2-6; the match to TRBD2 covers 10 bases. Germline lookup yields CDR1 MNHEY and CDR2 SVGEGT. The ends lost 6 bases at V and 2 bases at J; junction bases unmatched: 13. The CDR3 consists of 19 residues. This chain's CDR3 is CASSPGLAGVVTGANVLTF. Written as DNA, the CDR3 is TGTGCCAGCAGCCCAGGTCTAGCGGGAGTGGTAACTGGGGCCAACGTCCTGACTTTC.

Here the CDR3 reads CATSRTPQGLETQYF. The CDR3 region has the DNA TGTGCCACCAGCAGAACCCCCCAGGGTCTGGAGACCCAGTACTTC. V and J are TRBV15 and TRBJ2-5; tentatively, D is TRBD1 (5 bases). The ends were cut back, 2 bases at V and 5 bases at J, with 15 bases in the middle. Germline CDR1 and CDR2: LNHNV and YYDKDF (reference sequence). This CDR3 has 15 residues.

V usage is TRBV28 and J usage is TRBJ1-1, with a tentative D call TRBD1 (6 bases). V was shortened by 5 bases and J by 1 base, with 11 bases between the two germline ends. Germline-derived CDR1 and CDR2 are MDHEN and SYDVKM. CDR3 length equals 14 residues. The CDR3 DNA is TGTGCCAGCAGTCCGCAGACAGGGAACACTGAAGCTTTCTTT. Its translation is CASSPQTGNTEAFF.

The genes are TRBV5-1 and TRBJ2-5, with 9 bases fitting TRBD2. This CDR3 is 15 amino acids long. V trimming: 2 bases; J trimming: 4 bases; junction bases outside the gene matches: 6. CDR1 and CDR2 from the germline V gene are SGHRS and YFSETQ. The CDR3: CASSLSSRGGETQYF. In DNA, the CDR3 is TGCGCCAGCAGCTTATCTTCGCGGGGGGGAGAGACCCAGTACTTC.

The CDR3, as DNA: TGTGCCAGCACCCCAGGGACAGCGAACACTGAAGCTTTCTTT. Translating it yields CASTPGTANTEAFF. The chain links TRBV27 to TRBJ1-1; the match to TRBD1 covers 7 bases. Germline lookup yields CDR1 MNHEY and CDR2 SMNVEV (reference sequence). Losses at the gene ends were 7 bases for V and 1 base for J; bases not matched to a gene: 6. The CDR3 contains 14 residues.

The CDR3 sequence is CASSSTRLADSYNEQFF. CDR3 bases: TGTGCCAGCAGTTCGACTCGACTAGCGGATAGCTACAATGAGCAGTTCTTC. This chain links TRBV28 with TRBJ2-1; 9 nucleotides agree with TRBD2. The CDR3 consists of 17 residues. The germline CDR1 and CDR2 sequences are MDHEN and SYDVKM. V trimming: 4 bases; J trimming: 3 bases; junction bases outside the gene matches: 10.

This chain uses TRBV7-8 with TRBJ2-1, with 7 bases aligning to TRBD2. CDR1 SGHVS and CDR2 FQNEAQ come from the germline V gene. The CDR3 is 16 residues long. J lost 8 bases, V lost 1 base, and 11 bases had no gene match. CDR3 residues: CASSLGGKTSTDEQFF. CDR3 DNA sequence: TGTGCCAGCAGCTTAGGGGGGAAGACTAGCACCGATGAGCAGTTCTTC.

This sequence joins TRBV28 and TRBJ1-1, with D unclear. In germline, CDR1 is MDHEN, CDR2 SYDVKM. The CDR3 length is 14 residues. Trimming removed 5 bases from V and 3 bases from J, with 13 bases in between. Here the CDR3 DNA reads TGTGCCAGCAGTCGACGGGAGGCAGACACTGAAGCTTTCTTT. This gives the protein CASSRREADTEAFF.

The count of this clone is one. The rearrangement joins TRBV7-2 to TRBJ2-1; 8 nucleotides align to TRBD2. V was pared by 3 bases and J by 4 bases, with 5 bases of the junction left unmatched. The CDR3 is made up of 15 amino acids. CDR1 SGHTA and CDR2 FQGNSA come from the germline V gene. CDR3 sequence reads: CASSFGLASYNEQFF. In DNA form, the CDR3 reads TGTGCCAGCAGCTTCGGACTAGCCTCTTACAATGAGCAGTTCTTC.

V usage is TRBV7-2 and J usage is TRBJ2-5, with D possibly TRBD2 on 6 matching bases. The CDR3 extends over 17 amino acids. V lost 2 bases, J lost 5 bases, and 21 bases lay in between. Germline V gene data show CDR1 as SGHTA and CDR2 as FQGNSA. CDR3 protein: CASSLLDGTRVAETQYF. CDR3 coding DNA: TGTGCCAGCAGCTTATTGGACGGGACTCGGGTGGCGGAGACCCAGTACTTC.

The V call is TRBV5-1, the J call TRBJ2-7, with D possibly being TRBD2 (6 bases). This CDR3 is 15 amino acids long. Germline V CDR1 and CDR2: SGHRS, YFSETQ. The V and J ends lost 0 bases and 1 base respectively, with 11 bases between them. CDR3 loop: CASSLAAGISYEQYF. For the CDR3, the DNA is TGCGCCAGCAGCTTGGCTGCGGGGATTTCCTACGAGCAGTACTTC.

The rearrangement joins TRBV15 to TRBJ2-1; D ambiguous. Germline V gene lookup returns CDR1 LNHNV and CDR2 YYDKDF (reference sequence). CDR3 length equals 14 residues. V lost 1 base to trimming and J lost 0 bases, with 4 bases between them. Written as DNA, the CDR3 is TGTGCCACCAGCAGAGCTACCTCCTACAATGAGCAGTTCTTC. This codes for CATSRATSYNEQFF.

This chain links TRBV6-5 with TRBJ2-7; the D gene is possibly TRBD2 (5 bases). V was trimmed by 8 bases and J by 0 bases, leaving 14 bases between them. The CDR3 has 14 amino acids. From germline, CDR1 is MNHEY and CDR2 SVGAGI. The CDR3 here is CASQAAGSSYEQYF. The CDR3 DNA reads TGTGCCAGCCAAGCGGCTGGGAGCTCCTACGAGCAGTACTTC.

DNA for the CDR3: TGTGCCAGCTCACTCGTAGCGGGGGGCTACACCGGGGAGCTGTTTTTT. Translated: CASSLVAGGYTGELFF. V and J are TRBV18 and TRBJ2-2, with 10 positions matching TRBD2. The germline V gene has CDR1 KGHSH and CDR2 LQKENI. The CDR3 consists of 16 residues. J lost 3 bases, V lost 4 bases, and 5 bases had no gene match.

This clone was recorded only once. The chain carries TRBV28 and TRBJ1-5, with D maybe TRBD1 (5 bases). CDR3 length: 14 residues. Germline CDR1 MDHEN, CDR2 SYDVKM. Trimming took off 6 bases at V and 1 base at J, with 10 bases between the two ends. CDR3: CASRRWGSNQPQHF. The CDR3 DNA is TGTGCCAGCAGGAGGTGGGGCAGCAATCAGCCCCAGCATTTT.

The J gene is TRBJ2-3, the V gene TRBV7-2, with 7 bases that match TRBD2. Germline-derived CDR1 and CDR2 are SGHTA and FQGNSA. The CDR3 loop spans 12 amino acids. Unmatched junction bases numbered 1, after V lost 8 bases and J lost 2 bases. In DNA, the CDR3 is TGTGCCAGCGGGAGGGACACAGATACGCAGTATTTT. Protein: CASGRDTDTQYF.

The chain uses TRBV9 and TRBJ2-3, with TRBD2 identical over 16 bases. CDR1 and CDR2 from the germline V gene are SGDLS and YYNGEE. The CDR3 extends over 19 amino acids. The ends lost 3 bases at V and 3 bases at J; junction bases unmatched: 10. CDR3 sequence reads: CASSATGTSGGALTDTQYF. CDR3 nucleotides: TGTGCCAGCAGCGCAACCGGGACTAGCGGGGGGGCCTTAACAGATACGCAGTATTTT.

This clone was detected a few times. V usage is TRBV28 and J usage is TRBJ1-1, with TRBD1 as a possible D gene (5 bases). CDR1 MDHEN and CDR2 SYDVKM come from the germline V gene. Trimming took off 5 bases at V and 3 bases at J, with 10 bases between the two ends. CDR3 length: 13 amino acids. Here the CDR3 DNA reads TGTGCCAGCAGTCAGGACATAGACACTGAAGCTTTCTTT. Residues: CASSQDIDTEAFF.

The rearrangement links TRBV2 to TRBJ2-5; D is possibly TRBD1 (6 bases). CDR1 and CDR2 from the germline V gene are SNHLY and FYNNEI. The CDR3 length is 13 residues. V gave up 6 bases and J gave up 2 bases, with 10 bases separating them. The CDR3 nucleotides are TGTGCCAGCAGGGGGGACATACAAGAGACCCAGTACTTC. Residues: CASRGDIQETQYF.

This clone showed up just once. J is TRBJ2-7 and V is TRBV5-6; 9 nucleotides match TRBD2. V was pared by 4 bases and J by 4 bases, with 15 bases of the junction left unmatched. The CDR3 consists of 17 residues. From germline, CDR1 is SGHDT and CDR2 YYEEEE. The CDR3 sequence: CASSQQRASGVTYEQYF. As DNA, the CDR3 is TGTGCCAGCAGCCAGCAAAGGGCTAGCGGGGTTACATACGAGCAGTACTTC.